Each of the 17 T cell receptor beta chains below was sequenced from the same sample in a study of cytomegalovirus exposure and HLA in healthy donors. The repertoire was sequenced with immunoSEQ multiplex PCR; TCRdb's copy has only in-frame clones and lacks some. This table holds over 100,000 clones, 85% to 90% found once. The sample comprised PBMCs. These receptors all come from a woman aged 18-29 years in good health and CMV-seronegative.

For the CDR3, the DNA is TGTGCCAGCAGTCGGGACAGGGGGCACGAGCAGTACTTC. This translates into CASSRDRGHEQYF. The gene calls are TRBV6-4 and TRBJ2-7; 12 bases align to TRBD1. Per germline, CDR1 MRHNA and CDR2 SNTAGT. The CDR3 is made up of 13 amino acids. V gave up 5 bases and J gave up 5 bases; unmatched junction bases: 1.

This clone has only one observation. This chain links TRBV11-2 with TRBJ1-2; no clear D. V was shortened by 4 bases and J by 5 bases, with 20 bases between the two germline ends. The CDR3 has 16 amino acids. Germline V gene sequence: CDR1 SGHAT, CDR2 FQNNGV. The CDR3 DNA follows: TGTGCCAGCAGCTCCCTTTACCATCGGGGTCCATATGGCTACACCTTC. Its protein product is CASSSLYHRGPYGYTF. Together with reference TRBV11-2 and TRBJ1-2, the CDR3 gives the full variable domain: EAGVAQSPRYKIIEKRQSVAFWCNPISGHATLYWYQQILGQGPKLLIQFQNNGVVDDSQLPKDRFSAERLKGVDSTLKIQPAKLEDSAVYLCASSSLYHRGPYGYTFGSGTRLTVV.

The genes are TRBV27 and TRBJ1-2, with D hard to call. Trimming took 6 bases from V and 4 from J, leaving 21 bases between them. CDR1 and CDR2 from the germline V gene are MNHEY and SMNVEV (reference sequence). The CDR3 is 16 residues long. The CDR3 spells CASSPRGIRFTYGYTF. CDR3 coding DNA: TGTGCCAGCAGCCCTCGGGGAATACGGTTTACCTATGGCTACACCTTC.

The chain joins TRBV4-1 to TRBJ2-2; TRBD2 is a possible D gene (5 bases). V was shortened by 1 base and J by 3 bases, with 12 bases between the two germline ends. Germline V gene sequence: CDR1 MGHRA, CDR2 YSYEKL. This CDR3 has 16 residues. The CDR3: CASSQAGLGHTGELFF. CDR3 bases: TGCGCCAGCAGCCAAGCCGGACTCGGACACACCGGGGAGCTGTTTTTT.

This chain joins TRBV5-7 and TRBJ2-1; 7 bases fit TRBD2. TRBV5-7 is an ORF, with its function uncertain. The ends lost 3 bases at V and 5 bases at J; junction bases unmatched: 11. CDR3 length: 16 amino acids. The CDR3 DNA sequence: TGTGCCAGCAGCTGGGCCGGGGGGTGGCCCGACAATGAGCAGTTCTTC. It is translated as CASSWAGGWPDNEQFF.

Note on this clone: One end of the junction is discordant with germline, which a read error may explain. The chain recombines TRBV5-1 with TRBJ2-5; D is unresolved. Looked up from germline, CDR1 is SGHRS and CDR2 is YFSETQ. The CDR3 has 14 residues. This chain's CDR3 is CASSLDRVQDTQYF. DNA for the CDR3: TGCGCCAGCAGCTTGGACAGAGTCCAAGATACCCAGTACTTC.

This chain connects TRBV5-1 to TRBJ2-7, with 10 positions matching TRBD1. Germline CDR1 reads SGHRS; CDR2 reads YFSETQ. Trimming at V came to 0 bases and at J to 5 bases, leaving 2 bases not matched to a gene. CDR3 size: 14 residues. CDR3 DNA: TGCGCCAGCAGCTTGGCCGGGACAGGGGACGAGCAGTACTTC. Amino acid sequence: CASSLAGTGDEQYF. Based on the CDR3 plus reference TRBV5-1 and TRBJ2-7, the full variable domain is KAGVTQTPRYLIKTRGQQVTLSCSPISGHRSVSWYQQTPGQGLQFLFEYFSETQRNKGNFPGRFSGRQFSNSRSEMNVSTLELGDSALYLCASSLAGTGDEQYFGPGTRLTVT.

V usage is TRBV5-1 and J usage is TRBJ1-1; D possibly corresponds to TRBD1 (5 bases). This CDR3 has 13 residues. The germline gives CDR1 SGHRS, CDR2 YFSETQ. V was shortened by 2 bases and J by 8 bases, with 13 bases between the two germline ends. This CDR3 reads CASSLGVNQEAFF. CDR3 sequence (DNA): TGCGCCAGCAGCTTAGGGGTGAACCAAGAAGCTTTCTTT.

The chain couples TRBV4-1 to TRBJ2-1; TRBD2 aligns across 11 bases. Germline CDR1 MGHRA, CDR2 YSYEKL. V was pared by 0 bases and J by 4 bases, with 5 bases of the junction left unmatched. There are 17 residues in the CDR3. CDR3 nucleotides: TGCGCCAGCAGCCAAGACAGGACTAGCGGGCTTTACAATGAGCAGTTCTTC. Translating it yields CASSQDRTSGLYNEQFF.

The gene calls are TRBV2 and TRBJ1-1, with D perhaps matching TRBD1 (5 bases). CDR1 is SNHLY, CDR2 FYNNEI, per germline. Trimming left V 4 bases short and J 0 bases short, with 6 bases between. The CDR3 covers 13 residues. The CDR3 protein is CASSGQLNTEAFF. The DNA for the CDR3 is TGTGCCAGCAGTGGACAGTTGAACACTGAAGCTTTCTTT.

J is TRBJ1-2 and V is TRBV29-1; possibly TRBD1 for D (5 bases). Trimming removed 6 bases at V and 0 bases at J, with 11 bases between. Germline-derived CDR1 and CDR2 are SQVTM and ANQGSEA. The CDR3 spans 13 residues. CDR3 loop: CSVTDRTNYGYTF. The CDR3, as DNA: TGCAGCGTCACTGACAGAACTAACTATGGCTACACCTTC. The full variable domain, with the rest looked up from reference TRBV29-1 and TRBJ1-2, is SAVISQKPSRDICQRGTSLTIQCQVDSQVTMMFWYRQQPGQSLTLIATANQGSEATYESGFVIDKFPISRPNLTFSTLTVSNMSPEDSSIYLCSVTDRTNYGYTFGSGTRLTVV.

V is TRBV7-6 and J is TRBJ1-6, with TRBD1 as a possible D gene (5 bases). Deletions cut 6 bases from V and 11 bases from J, with 20 bases between. The CDR3 runs to 15 residues. Germline V CDR1 and CDR2: SGHVS, FNYEAQ. CDR3 sequence reads: CASSSGGPGWTPLHF. In nucleotides, the CDR3 is TGTGCCAGCAGTTCGGGGGGACCAGGCTGGACACCCCTCCACTTT. Combining the CDR3 with reference TRBV7-6 and TRBJ1-6 gives the whole variable domain GAGVSQSPRYKVTKRGQDVALRCDPISGHVSLYWYRQALGQGPEFLTYFNYEAQQDKSGLPNDRFSAERPEGSISTLTIQRTEQRDSAMYRCASSSGGPGWTPLHFGNGTRLTVT.

This chain uses TRBV6-5 with TRBJ1-1; 12 bases line up with TRBD1. Germline CDR1 is MNHEY and CDR2 is SVGAGI. The CDR3 contains 15 residues. J gave up 6 bases and V 5 bases, and 7 bases lay outside the gene matches. CDR3 amino acids: CASSPGTGGRAEAFF. The CDR3 nucleotides read TGTGCCAGCAGTCCCGGGACAGGGGGCAGGGCTGAAGCTTTCTTT.

The rearrangement links TRBV27 to TRBJ1-4, with 12 bases fitting TRBD1. This CDR3 has 19 amino acids. The junction had 11 bases not matched to a gene; V was cut back by 4 bases and J by 2 bases. CDR1 and CDR2 (germline): MNHEY, SMNVEV (reference sequence). CDR3 sequence: CASSSPLGTGGRTNEKLFF. CDR3 nucleotide sequence: TGTGCCAGCAGTTCCCCCCTTGGGACAGGGGGCCGTACTAATGAAAAACTGTTTTTT.

The J gene is TRBJ2-2, the V gene TRBV5-6; 7 nucleotides line up with TRBD1. The CDR3 has 17 residues. Germline CDR1 is SGHDT and CDR2 is YYEEEE. V gave up 5 bases and J gave up 0 bases; unmatched junction bases: 10. The CDR3 sequence: CASSPDRERANTGELFF. Written as DNA, the CDR3 is TGTGCCAGCAGTCCAGACAGGGAAAGAGCGAACACCGGGGAGCTGTTTTTT.

The J gene is TRBJ1-1, the V gene TRBV5-1; TRBD1 agrees at 9 bases. This CDR3 is built from 15 residues. J gave up 5 bases and V 4 bases, and 9 bases lay outside the gene matches. Germline CDR1 SGHRS, CDR2 YFSETQ. The CDR3 is CASSLGQGFGTEAFF. CDR3 DNA sequence: TGCGCCAGCAGCCTGGGACAGGGTTTTGGGACTGAAGCTTTCTTT.

The chain uses TRBV6-5 and TRBJ1-1; no reliable D call. V was cut by 6 bases and J by 5 bases, with 13 bases left in between. Germline loops: CDR1 MNHEY, CDR2 SVGAGI. The CDR3 covers 13 residues. This CDR3 reads CASREWRGTEAFF. The DNA of the CDR3 is TGTGCCAGCAGGGAGTGGAGAGGGACTGAAGCTTTCTTT.